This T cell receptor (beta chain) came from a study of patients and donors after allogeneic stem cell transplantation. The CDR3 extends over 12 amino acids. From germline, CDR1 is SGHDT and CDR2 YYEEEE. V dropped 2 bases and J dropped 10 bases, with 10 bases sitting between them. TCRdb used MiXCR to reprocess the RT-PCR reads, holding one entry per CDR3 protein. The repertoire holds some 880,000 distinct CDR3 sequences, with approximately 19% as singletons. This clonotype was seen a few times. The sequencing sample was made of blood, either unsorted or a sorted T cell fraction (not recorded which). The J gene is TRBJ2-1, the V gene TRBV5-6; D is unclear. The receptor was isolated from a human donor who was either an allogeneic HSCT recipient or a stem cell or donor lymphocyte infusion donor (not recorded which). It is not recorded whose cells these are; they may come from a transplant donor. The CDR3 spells CASSFTPREQFF. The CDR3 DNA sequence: TGTGCCAGCAGCTTTACGCCACGGGAGCAGTTCTTC.